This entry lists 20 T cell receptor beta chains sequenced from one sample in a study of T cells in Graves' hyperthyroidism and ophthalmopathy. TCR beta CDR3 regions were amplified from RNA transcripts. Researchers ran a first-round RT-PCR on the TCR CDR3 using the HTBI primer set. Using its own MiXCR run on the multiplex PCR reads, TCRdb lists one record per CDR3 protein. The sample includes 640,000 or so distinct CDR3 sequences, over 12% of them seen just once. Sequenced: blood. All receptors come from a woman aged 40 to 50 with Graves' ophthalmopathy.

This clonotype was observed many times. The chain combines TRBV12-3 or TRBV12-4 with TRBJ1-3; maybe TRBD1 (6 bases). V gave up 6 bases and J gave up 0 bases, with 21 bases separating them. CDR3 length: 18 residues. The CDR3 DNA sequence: TGTGCCAGCAGAAGGACTCGGGACACCTTCTTCTCTGGAAACACCATATATTTT. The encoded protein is CASRRTRDTFFSGNTIYF.

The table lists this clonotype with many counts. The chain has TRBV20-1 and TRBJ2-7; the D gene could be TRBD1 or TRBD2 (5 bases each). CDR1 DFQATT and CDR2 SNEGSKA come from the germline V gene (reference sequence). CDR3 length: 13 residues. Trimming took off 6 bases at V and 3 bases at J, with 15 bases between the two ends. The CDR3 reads CSAPHPGSYEQYF. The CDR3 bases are TGCAGTGCCCCCCACCCAGGGAGCTACGAGCAGTACTTC.

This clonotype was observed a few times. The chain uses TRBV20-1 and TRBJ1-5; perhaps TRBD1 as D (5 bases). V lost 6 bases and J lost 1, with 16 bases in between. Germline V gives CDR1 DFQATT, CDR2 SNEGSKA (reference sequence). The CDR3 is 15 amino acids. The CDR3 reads CSASSTGLSNQPQHF. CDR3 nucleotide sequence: TGCAGTGCCTCCTCGACGGGGCTAAGCAATCAGCCCCAGCATTTT.

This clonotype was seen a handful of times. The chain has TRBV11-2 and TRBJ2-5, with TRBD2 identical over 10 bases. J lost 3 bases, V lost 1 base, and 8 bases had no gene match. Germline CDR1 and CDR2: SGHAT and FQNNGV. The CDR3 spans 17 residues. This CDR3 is CASSLVLAGAFKETQYF. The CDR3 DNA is TGTGCCAGCAGCTTAGTCCTAGCGGGAGCATTCAAAGAGACCCAGTACTTC.

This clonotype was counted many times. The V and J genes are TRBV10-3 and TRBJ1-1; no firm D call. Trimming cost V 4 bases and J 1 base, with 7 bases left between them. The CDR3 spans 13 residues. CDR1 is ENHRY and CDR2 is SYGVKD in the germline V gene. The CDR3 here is CAISGGSNTEAFF. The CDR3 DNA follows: TGTGCCATCAGTGGGGGTTCGAACACTGAAGCTTTCTTT.

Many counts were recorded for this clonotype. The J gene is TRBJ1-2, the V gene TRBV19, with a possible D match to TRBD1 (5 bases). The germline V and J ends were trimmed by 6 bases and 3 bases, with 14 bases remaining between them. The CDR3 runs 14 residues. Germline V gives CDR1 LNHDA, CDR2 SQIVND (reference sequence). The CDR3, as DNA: TGTGCCAGTAGCCTCCGGGACGGAGACTATGGCTACACCTTC. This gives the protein CASSLRDGDYGYTF.

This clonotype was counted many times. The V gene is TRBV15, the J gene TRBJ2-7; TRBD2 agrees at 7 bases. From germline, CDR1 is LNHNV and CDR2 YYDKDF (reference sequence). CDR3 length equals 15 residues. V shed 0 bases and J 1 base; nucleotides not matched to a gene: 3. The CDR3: CATSRDGGGSYEQYF. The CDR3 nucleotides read TGTGCCACCAGCAGAGACGGCGGGGGATCCTACGAGCAGTACTTC.

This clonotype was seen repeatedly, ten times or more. The CDR3 DNA reads as TGCAGTGCTATGCGGCGGGGTCCGAACACCGGGGAGCTGTTTTTT. Translating it yields CSAMRRGPNTGELFF. The J gene is TRBJ2-2, the V gene TRBV20-1, with a weak D call TRBD2 (6 bases). Trimming shortened V by 4 bases and J by 0 bases, and 12 bases separated the two germline ends. CDR3 size: 15 residues. CDR1 DFQATT and CDR2 SNEGSKA come from the germline V gene (reference sequence).

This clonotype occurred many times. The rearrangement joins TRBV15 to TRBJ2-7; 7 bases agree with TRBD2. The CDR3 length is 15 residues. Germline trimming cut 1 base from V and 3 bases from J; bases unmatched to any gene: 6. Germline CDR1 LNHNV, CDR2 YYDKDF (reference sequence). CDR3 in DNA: TGTGCCACCAGCAGAGTAGCGGGCCCGATCTACGAGCAGTACTTC. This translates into CATSRVAGPIYEQYF.

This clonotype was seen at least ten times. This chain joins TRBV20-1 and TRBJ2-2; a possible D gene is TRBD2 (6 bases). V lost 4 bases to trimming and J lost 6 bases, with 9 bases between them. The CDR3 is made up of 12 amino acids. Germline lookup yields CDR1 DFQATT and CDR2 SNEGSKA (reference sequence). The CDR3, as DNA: TGCAGTGCTAAGTGGGGGGCCGGGGAGCTGTTTTTT. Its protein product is CSAKWGAGELFF.

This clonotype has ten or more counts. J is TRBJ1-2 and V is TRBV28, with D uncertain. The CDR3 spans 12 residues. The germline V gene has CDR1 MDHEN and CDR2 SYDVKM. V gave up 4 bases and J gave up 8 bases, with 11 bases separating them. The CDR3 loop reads CASSYREWGYTF. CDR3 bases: TGTGCCAGCAGTTACCGGGAGTGGGGCTACACCTTC.

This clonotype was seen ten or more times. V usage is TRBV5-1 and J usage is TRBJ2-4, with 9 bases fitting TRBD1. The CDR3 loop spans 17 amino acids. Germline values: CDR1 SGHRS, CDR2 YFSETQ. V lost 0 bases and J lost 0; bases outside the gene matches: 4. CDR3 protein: CASSLDPGQGAKNIQYF. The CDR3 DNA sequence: TGCGCCAGCAGCTTGGACCCGGGACAGGGAGCCAAAAACATTCAGTACTTC.

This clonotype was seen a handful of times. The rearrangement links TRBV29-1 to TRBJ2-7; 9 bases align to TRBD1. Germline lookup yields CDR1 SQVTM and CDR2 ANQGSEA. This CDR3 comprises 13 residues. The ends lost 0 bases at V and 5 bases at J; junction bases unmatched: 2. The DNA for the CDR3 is TGCAGCGTTGAAGAACAGGGGGCTAACGAGCAGTACTTC. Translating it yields CSVEEQGANEQYF.

CDR3 DNA sequence: TGCGCCAGCAGCTTGAGGGCCTTGACAGGGACTGAAGCTTTCTTT. Residues: CASSLRALTGTEAFF. V usage is TRBV5-1 and J usage is TRBJ1-1; 7 nucleotides match TRBD1. The CDR3 extends over 15 amino acids. Per the germline V gene, CDR1 is SGHRS and CDR2 is YFSETQ. J was trimmed by 5 bases and V by 1 base; bases with no gene match: 8.

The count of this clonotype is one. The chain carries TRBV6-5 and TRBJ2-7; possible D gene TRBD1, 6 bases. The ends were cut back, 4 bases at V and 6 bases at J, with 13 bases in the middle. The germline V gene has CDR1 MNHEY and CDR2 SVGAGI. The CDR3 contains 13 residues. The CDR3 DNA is TGTGCCAGCAGTTTTCAGGGGTCGGGCGAGCAGTACTTC. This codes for CASSFQGSGEQYF.

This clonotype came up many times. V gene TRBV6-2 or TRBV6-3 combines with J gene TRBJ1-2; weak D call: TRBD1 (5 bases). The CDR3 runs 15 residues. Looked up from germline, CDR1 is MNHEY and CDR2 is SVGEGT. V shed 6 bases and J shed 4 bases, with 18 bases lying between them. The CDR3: CASRTIRDGPYGYTF. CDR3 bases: TGTGCCAGCAGAACGATCCGGGACGGCCCCTATGGCTACACCTTC.

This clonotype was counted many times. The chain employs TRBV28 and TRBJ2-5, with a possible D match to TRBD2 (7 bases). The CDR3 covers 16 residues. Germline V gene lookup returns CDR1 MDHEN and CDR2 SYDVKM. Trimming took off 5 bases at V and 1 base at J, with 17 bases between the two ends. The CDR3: CASSAGDTAFQETQYF. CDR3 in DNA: TGTGCCAGCAGTGCGGGGGACACGGCGTTCCAAGAGACCCAGTACTTC.

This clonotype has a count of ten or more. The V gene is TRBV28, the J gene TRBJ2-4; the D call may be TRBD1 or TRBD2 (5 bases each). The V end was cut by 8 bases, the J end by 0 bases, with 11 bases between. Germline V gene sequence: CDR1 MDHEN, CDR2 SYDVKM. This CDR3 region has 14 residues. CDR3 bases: TGTGCCAGCTGGGGGATTGGAGCCAAAAACATTCAGTACTTC. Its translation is CASWGIGAKNIQYF. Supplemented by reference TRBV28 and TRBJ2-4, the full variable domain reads DVKVTQSSRYLVKRTGEKVFLECVQDMDHENMFWYRQDPGLGLRLIYFSYDVKMKEKGDIPEGYSVSREKKERFSLILESASTNQTSMYLCASWGIGAKNIQYFGAGTRLSVL.

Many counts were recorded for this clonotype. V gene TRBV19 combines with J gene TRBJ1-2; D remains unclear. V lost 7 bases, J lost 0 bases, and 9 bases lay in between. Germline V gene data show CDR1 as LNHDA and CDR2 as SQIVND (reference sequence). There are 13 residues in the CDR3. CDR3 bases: TGTGCCAGTAAGGGAGGATCTAACTATGGCTACACCTTC. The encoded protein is CASKGGSNYGYTF.

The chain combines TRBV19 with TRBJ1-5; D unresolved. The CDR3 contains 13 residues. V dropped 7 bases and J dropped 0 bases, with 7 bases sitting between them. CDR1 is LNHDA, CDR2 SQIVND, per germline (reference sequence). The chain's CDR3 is CASNYNSNQPQHF. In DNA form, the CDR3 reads TGTGCCAGTAACTACAATAGCAATCAGCCCCAGCATTTT. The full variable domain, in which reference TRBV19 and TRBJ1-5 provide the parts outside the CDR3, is DGGITQSPKYLFRKEGQNVTLSCEQNLNHDAMYWYRQDPGQGLRLIYYSQIVNDFQKGDIAEGYSVSREKKESFPLTVTSAQKNPTAFYLCASNYNSNQPQHFGDGTRLSIL.